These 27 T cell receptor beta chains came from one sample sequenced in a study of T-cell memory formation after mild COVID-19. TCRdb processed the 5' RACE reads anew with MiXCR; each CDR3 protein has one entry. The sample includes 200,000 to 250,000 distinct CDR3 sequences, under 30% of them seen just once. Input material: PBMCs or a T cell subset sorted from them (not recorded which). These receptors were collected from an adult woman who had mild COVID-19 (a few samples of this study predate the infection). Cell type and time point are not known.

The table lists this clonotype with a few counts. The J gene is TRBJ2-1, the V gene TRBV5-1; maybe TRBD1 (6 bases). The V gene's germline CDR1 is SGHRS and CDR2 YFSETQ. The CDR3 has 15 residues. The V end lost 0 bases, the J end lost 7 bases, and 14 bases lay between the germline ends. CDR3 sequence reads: CASSLATGVTNEQFF. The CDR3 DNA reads TGCGCCAGCAGCTTGGCGACAGGTGTTACGAATGAGCAGTTCTTC.

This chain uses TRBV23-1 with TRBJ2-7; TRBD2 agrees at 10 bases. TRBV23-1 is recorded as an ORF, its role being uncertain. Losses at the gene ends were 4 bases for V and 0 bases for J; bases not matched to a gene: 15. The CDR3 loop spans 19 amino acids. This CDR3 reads CASSPLKASGSSTSYEQYF. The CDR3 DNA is TGCGCCAGCAGTCCCCTTAAGGCTAGCGGGAGCTCCACCTCCTACGAGCAGTACTTC.

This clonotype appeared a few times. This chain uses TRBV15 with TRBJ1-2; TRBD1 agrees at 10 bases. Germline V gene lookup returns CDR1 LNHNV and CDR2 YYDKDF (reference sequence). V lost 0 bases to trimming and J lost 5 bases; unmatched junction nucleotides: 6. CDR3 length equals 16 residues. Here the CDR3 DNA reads TGTGCCACCAGCAGAGAGAGACAGGGGGCGCGTTATGGCTACACCTTC. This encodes CATSRERQGARYGYTF.

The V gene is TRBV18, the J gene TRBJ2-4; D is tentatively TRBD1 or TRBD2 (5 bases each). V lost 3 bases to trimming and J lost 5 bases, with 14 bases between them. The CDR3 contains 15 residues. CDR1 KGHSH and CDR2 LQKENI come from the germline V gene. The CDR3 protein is CASSPLSGAQNIQYF. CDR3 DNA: TGTGCCAGCTCACCGTTGTCCGGGGCCCAAAACATTCAGTACTTC.

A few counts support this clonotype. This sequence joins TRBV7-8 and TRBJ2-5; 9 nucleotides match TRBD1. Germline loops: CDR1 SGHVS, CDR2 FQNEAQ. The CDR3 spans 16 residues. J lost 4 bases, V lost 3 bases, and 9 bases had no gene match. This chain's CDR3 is CASSLGGTGIRETQYF. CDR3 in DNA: TGTGCCAGCAGCTTGGGGGGGACAGGGATAAGAGAGACCCAGTACTTC.

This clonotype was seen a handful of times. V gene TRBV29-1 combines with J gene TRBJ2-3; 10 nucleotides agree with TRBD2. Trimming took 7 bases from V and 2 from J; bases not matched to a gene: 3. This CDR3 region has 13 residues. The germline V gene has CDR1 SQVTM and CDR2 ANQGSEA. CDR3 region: CSGAGGDTDTQYF. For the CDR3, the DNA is TGCAGCGGAGCGGGAGGGGACACAGATACGCAGTATTTT.

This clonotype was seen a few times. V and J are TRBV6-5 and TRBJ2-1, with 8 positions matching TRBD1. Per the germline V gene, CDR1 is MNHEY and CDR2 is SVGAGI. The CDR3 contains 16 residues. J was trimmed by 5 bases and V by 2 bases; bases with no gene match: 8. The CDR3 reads CASSYAPGTGDNEQFF. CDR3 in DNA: TGTGCCAGCAGTTACGCCCCCGGGACAGGCGACAATGAGCAGTTCTTC.

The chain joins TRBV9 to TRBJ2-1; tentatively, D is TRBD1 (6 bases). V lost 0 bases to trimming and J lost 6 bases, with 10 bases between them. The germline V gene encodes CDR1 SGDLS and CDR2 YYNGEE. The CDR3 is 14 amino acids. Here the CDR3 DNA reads TGTGCCAGCAGCGTAGGGTCAGGGGTCAATGAGCAGTTCTTC. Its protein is CASSVGSGVNEQFF.

The chain's CDR3 is CASSLGRPGGSAFF. CDR3 nucleotides: TGTGCCAGCAGCTTAGGGCGCCCGGGGGGCTCGGCTTTCTTT. The chain joins TRBV7-9 to TRBJ1-1; D might be TRBD1 (6 bases). The V gene lost 1 base and the J gene lost 11 bases, with 17 bases spanning the gap. The CDR3 contains 14 residues. Germline CDR1 SEHNR, CDR2 FQNEAQ (reference sequence).

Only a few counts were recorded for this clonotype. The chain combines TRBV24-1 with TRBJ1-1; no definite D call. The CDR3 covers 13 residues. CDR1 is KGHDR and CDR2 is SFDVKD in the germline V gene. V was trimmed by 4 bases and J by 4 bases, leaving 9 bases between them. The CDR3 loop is CATSEGSLTEAFF. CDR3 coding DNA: TGTGCCACCAGTGAAGGCAGTCTCACTGAAGCTTTCTTT.

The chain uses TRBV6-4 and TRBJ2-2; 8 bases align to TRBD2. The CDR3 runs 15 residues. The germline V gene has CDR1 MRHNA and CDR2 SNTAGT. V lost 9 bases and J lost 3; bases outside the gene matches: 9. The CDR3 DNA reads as TGTGCCAGTAAAGAGCGGGAGAGTGACACCGGGGAGCTGTTTTTT. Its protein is CASKERESDTGELFF.

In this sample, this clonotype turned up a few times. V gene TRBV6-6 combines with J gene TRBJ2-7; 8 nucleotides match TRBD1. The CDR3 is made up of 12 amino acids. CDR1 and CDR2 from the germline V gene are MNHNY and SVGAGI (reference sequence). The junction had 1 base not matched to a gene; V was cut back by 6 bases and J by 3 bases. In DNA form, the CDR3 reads TGTGCCAGCAGAGGACAGGGCTACGAGCAGTACTTC. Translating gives CASRGQGYEQYF.

CDR3 nucleotides: TGTGCCAGCAGCTCACCAGGACTCTTCAATGAGCAGTTCTTC. Its translation is CASSSPGLFNEQFF. This chain links TRBV7-8 with TRBJ2-1; the D gene is possibly TRBD2 (5 bases). In germline, CDR1 is SGHVS, CDR2 FQNEAQ. Trimming left V 4 bases short and J 6 bases short, with 13 bases between. This CDR3 is 14 amino acids long.

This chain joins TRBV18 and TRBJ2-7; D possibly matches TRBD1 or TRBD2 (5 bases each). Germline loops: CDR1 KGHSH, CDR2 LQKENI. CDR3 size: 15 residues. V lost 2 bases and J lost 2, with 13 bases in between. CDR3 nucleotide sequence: TGTGCCAGCTCACCAGGGTCACGGGGCCCCTACGAGCAGTACTTC. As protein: CASSPGSRGPYEQYF.

The CDR3 DNA reads TGTGCCAGCAACGAAATACCGAACACCGGGGAGCTGTTTTTT. As protein: CASNEIPNTGELFF. This sequence joins TRBV7-3 and TRBJ2-2; no definite D call. This CDR3 has 14 amino acids. The germline gives CDR1 SGHTA, CDR2 FQGTGA. V lost 7 bases to trimming and J lost 0 bases, with 9 bases between them.

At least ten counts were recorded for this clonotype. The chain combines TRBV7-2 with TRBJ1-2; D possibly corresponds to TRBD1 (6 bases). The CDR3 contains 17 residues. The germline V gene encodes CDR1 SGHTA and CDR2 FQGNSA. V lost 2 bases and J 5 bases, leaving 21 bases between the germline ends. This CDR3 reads CASSLRFAPDSPYGYTF. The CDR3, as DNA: TGTGCCAGCAGCTTACGTTTCGCCCCGGACAGTCCATATGGCTACACCTTC.

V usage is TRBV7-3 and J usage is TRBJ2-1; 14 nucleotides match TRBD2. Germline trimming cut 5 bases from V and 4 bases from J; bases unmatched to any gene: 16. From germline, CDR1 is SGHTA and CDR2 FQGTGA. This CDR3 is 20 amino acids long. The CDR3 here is CASSTSGLAGGLTLYNEQFF. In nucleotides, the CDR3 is TGTGCCAGCAGCACCTCCGGACTAGCGGGGGGCCTAACCCTTTACAATGAGCAGTTCTTC.

The CDR3 sequence: CASSLVFGSGYEQYF. In nucleotides, the CDR3 is TGCGCCAGCAGCTTGGTCTTCGGGAGCGGGTACGAGCAGTACTTC. The chain is built from TRBV5-1 and TRBJ2-7, with D possibly TRBD2 on 6 matching bases. V was cut by 0 bases and J by 4 bases, with 14 bases left in between. Per the germline V gene, CDR1 is SGHRS and CDR2 is YFSETQ. The CDR3 contains 15 residues.

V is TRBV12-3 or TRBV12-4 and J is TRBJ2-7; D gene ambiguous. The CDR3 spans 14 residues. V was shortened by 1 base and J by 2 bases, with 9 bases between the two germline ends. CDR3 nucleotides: TGTGCCAGCAGTTTAGGACGGCGGACCTACGAGCAGTACTTC. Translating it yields CASSLGRRTYEQYF.

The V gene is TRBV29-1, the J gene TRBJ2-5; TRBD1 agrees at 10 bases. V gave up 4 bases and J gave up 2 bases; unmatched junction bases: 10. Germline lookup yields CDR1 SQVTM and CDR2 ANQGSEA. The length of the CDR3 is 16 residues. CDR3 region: CSVVGATGGRQETQYF. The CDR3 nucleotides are TGCAGCGTTGTAGGGGCGACAGGGGGCCGGCAAGAGACCCAGTACTTC.

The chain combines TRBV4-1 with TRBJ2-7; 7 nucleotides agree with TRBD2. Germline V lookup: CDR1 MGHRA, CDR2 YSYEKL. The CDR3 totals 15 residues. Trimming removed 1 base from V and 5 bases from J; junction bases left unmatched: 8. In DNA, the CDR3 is TGCGCCAGCAGCCAAGTGATGAGGACTAGTGACGAGCAGTACTTC. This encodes CASSQVMRTSDEQYF.

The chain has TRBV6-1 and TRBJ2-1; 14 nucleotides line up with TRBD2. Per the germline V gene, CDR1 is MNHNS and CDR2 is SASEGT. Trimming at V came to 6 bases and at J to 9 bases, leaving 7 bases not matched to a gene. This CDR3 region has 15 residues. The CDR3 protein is CASRARLAGGGEQFF. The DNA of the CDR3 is TGTGCCAGCAGGGCCCGACTAGCGGGAGGGGGTGAGCAGTTCTTC.

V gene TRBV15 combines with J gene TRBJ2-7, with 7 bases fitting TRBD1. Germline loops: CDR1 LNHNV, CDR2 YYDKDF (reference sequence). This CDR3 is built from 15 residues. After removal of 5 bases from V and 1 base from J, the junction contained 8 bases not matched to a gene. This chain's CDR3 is CATSRQRGQSYEQYF. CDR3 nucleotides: TGTGCCACCAGCCGGCAAAGGGGACAGTCCTACGAGCAGTACTTC.

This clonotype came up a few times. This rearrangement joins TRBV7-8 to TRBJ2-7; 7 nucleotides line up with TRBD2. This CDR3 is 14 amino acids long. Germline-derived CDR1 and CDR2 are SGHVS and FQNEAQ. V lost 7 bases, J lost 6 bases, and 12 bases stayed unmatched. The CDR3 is CASTPWRETSEQYF. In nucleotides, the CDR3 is TGTGCCAGCACCCCCTGGCGGGAGACTTCCGAGCAGTACTTC. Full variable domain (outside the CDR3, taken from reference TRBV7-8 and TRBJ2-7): GAGVSQSPRYKVAKRGQDVALRCDPISGHVSLFWYQQALGQGPEFLTYFQNEAQLDKSGLPSDRFFAERPEGSVSTLKIQRTQQEDSAVYLCASTPWRETSEQYFGPGTRLTVT.

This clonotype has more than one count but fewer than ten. CDR3 region: CASSQVPRAGQETQYF. Here the CDR3 DNA reads TGCGCCAGCAGCCAAGTGCCTAGAGCGGGACAAGAGACCCAGTACTTC. This chain connects TRBV4-1 to TRBJ2-5; TRBD2 matches 7 bases. The germline V gene encodes CDR1 MGHRA and CDR2 YSYEKL. The V and J ends lost 1 base and 2 bases, in that order; junction bases with no gene match: 7. The CDR3 covers 16 residues.

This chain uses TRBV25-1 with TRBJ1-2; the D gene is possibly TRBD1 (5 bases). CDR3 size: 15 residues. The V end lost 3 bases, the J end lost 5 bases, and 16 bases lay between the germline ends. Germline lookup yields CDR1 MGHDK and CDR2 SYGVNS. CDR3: CASSDLWGTSYGYTF. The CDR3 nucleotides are TGTGCCAGCAGTGATCTTTGGGGCACTTCATATGGCTACACCTTC.

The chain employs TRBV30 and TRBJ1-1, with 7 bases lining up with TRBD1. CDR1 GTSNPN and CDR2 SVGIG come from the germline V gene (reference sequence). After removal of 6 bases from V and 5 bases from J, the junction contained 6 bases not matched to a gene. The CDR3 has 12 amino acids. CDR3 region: CACDREVTEAFF. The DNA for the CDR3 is TGTGCCTGTGACAGGGAGGTAACTGAAGCTTTCTTT.